Below, one T cell receptor beta chain is given with its context. What antigen it recognizes has not been identified. Base qualities were left out, and no much larger clone turns up one base away. The collaborating institutions used their own protocols to collect whole blood in K2EDTA tubes. Collaborator samples were shipped for TCRbeta analysis as frozen whole blood, isolated PBMCs, or DNA extracted from either sample type. From a lookup of the germline V gene, CDR1 and CDR2 are SGHDT and YYEEEE. The cysteine opens and the phenylalanine closes a CDR3 of 13 amino acids. CDR3 DNA only is kept here, 39 bases in frame from base 1. V loses 0 bases, J loses 6 bases, and the germline ends lie 9 bases apart. This entry is derived from a study of blood T cell repertoires in COVID-19 (dated by TCRdb to about 2020). Context from the whole study: Samples covering the acute and convalescent phases of COVID-19 were provided by collaborators in the United States, Italy and Spain. The prospective study material was composed of cDNA or gDNA derived from T cells, B-cell-depleted T cells, or PBMCs. Deeply sampled blood TCRbeta repertoires from subjects exposed to, actively infected with, or recovered from COVID-19 were included in the dataset. The repertoires were released in a freely available public database meant as a resource for research on the immune response to SARS-CoV-2. The samples were drawn from the first 160 participants of the ongoing ImmuneRACE study and from about 1,200 subjects provided by 6 global collaborators. The sample metadata nearly always contained a de-identified subject ID, COVID-19 status, age in years and sex. HLA class I and class II types, where available, came from metadata supplied by the sample provider rather than from assay-based typing.

Results the study describes overall, beyond this receptor: The quantity of clinical and demographic metadata differed by source and by participant and was supplied without curation.

TCRbeta CDR3 regions were amplified from genomic DNA by means of the immunoSEQ Assay, a bias-controlled multiplex PCR. Concerning the study's data processing: The number of nucleated cells in each sample was estimated from the amplification of reference gene primers within the assay. To quantify the absolute abundance of each unique TCRbeta CDR3 rearrangement, sequence reads were collapsed and filtered. For each sample, productive Simpson clonality was calculated by taking the square root of Simpson's diversity index across productive rearrangements. TCRdb mirrors the immuneACCESS table, restricted to in-frame sequences. Some clones are absent from its copies; in checked studies, under half trace to an unresolved V gene, and the reason for the others is unknown. From that table come the V and J calls and clone size; the DNA was used to work out D and trimming. Across this sample there are some 19,000 clones, with about 91% seen only once. The biggest ten clones account for roughly an eighth of the sample.

Sequencing used peripheral blood. This receptor was identified in a man in his 60s with active COVID-19. The rearranged segments are TRBV5-6 and TRBJ1-1; confidence is insufficient to name the D gene. The DNA sequence is TGTGCCAGCAGCTTGGTGGGCTTGGCTGAAGCTTTCTTT. Translated, this gives CASSLVGLAEAFF.